Shown below are 32 T cell receptor beta chains from a single sample sequenced in a study of CD4 T cells in relation to SARS-CoV-2 and coronaviruses. Sequencing used immunoSEQ multiplex PCR; TCRdb keeps in-frame clones, though not all of them. The sample records about 18,000 clones, 60% to 85% being singletons. Before the COVID-19 pandemic, during about 2010-2019, CD4+ T cells were taken from unexposed donors. After ten to eleven days of culture, CD4+ T cells were isolated. Their antigen targets remain unknown. The sequenced material came from CD4+ T cells from PBMCs, cultured in vitro. The source is a human donor in good health.

This chain joins TRBV7-6 and TRBJ1-4; 7 bases fit TRBD1. Unmatched junction bases numbered 8, after V lost 1 base and J lost 3 bases. The CDR3 contains 17 residues. Germline V CDR1 and CDR2: SGHVS, FNYEAQ. DNA for the CDR3: TGTGCCAGCAGCTTAGGGGGCCGGGACAGACCTAATGAAAAACTGTTTTTT. This codes for CASSLGGRDRPNEKLFF.

On this clone: Compared with germline, one end of the junction differs, possibly owing to a read error. This chain uses TRBV11-2 with TRBJ2-1, with D perhaps matching TRBD2 (6 bases). In germline, CDR1 is SGHAT, CDR2 FQNNGV. The CDR3 has 15 amino acids. Written as DNA, the CDR3 is TGTGGCAGCCTGGGACTGTCGTACTCCTACAATGAGCAGTTCTTC. Translated: CGSLGLSYSYNEQFF.

The chain carries TRBV11-1 and TRBJ1-3, with D possibly matching TRBD1 (5 bases). The V gene's germline CDR1 is SGHAT and CDR2 FQDESV (reference sequence). V was clipped by 5 bases and J by 6 bases, with 14 bases between them. This CDR3 has 14 residues. The CDR3 region is CASSPGRLLNTIYF. CDR3 bases: TGTGCCAGCAGCCCGGGACGGTTATTAAACACCATATATTTT.

V is TRBV13 and J is TRBJ1-1; no reliable D call. The V gene lost 0 bases and the J gene lost 0 bases, with 5 bases spanning the gap. This CDR3 is 14 amino acids long. CDR1 is PRHDT and CDR2 is FYEKMQ in the germline V gene (reference sequence). As DNA, the CDR3 is TGTGCCAGCAGCTTAGGAGGGATGAACACTGAAGCTTTCTTT. Amino acid sequence: CASSLGGMNTEAFF.

The chain couples TRBV24-1 to TRBJ2-3; D is ambiguous. The germline CDR1 and CDR2 sequences are KGHDR and SFDVKD. CDR3 size: 13 residues. Trimming removed 4 bases from V and 4 bases from J, with 8 bases in between. The CDR3 sequence: CATSDSPPDTQYF. The DNA of the CDR3 is TGTGCCACCAGTGACTCCCCGCCAGATACGCAGTATTTT.

Only one count was recorded for this clone. The chain uses TRBV7-9 and TRBJ2-7; no clear D. V shed 5 bases and J shed 7 bases, with 12 bases lying between them. The CDR3 is made up of 12 amino acids. Germline CDR1 SEHNR, CDR2 FQNEAQ (reference sequence). The CDR3 DNA reads TGTGCCAGCAGCACACTCGAGGATGAGCAGTACTTC. Its protein product is CASSTLEDEQYF.

This chain uses TRBV2 with TRBJ2-5; 8 nucleotides match TRBD2. The CDR3 consists of 14 residues. Germline trimming cut 7 bases from V and 4 bases from J; bases unmatched to any gene: 8. The germline gives CDR1 SNHLY, CDR2 FYNNEI. The chain's CDR3 is CASKRAGEAETQYF. CDR3 in DNA: TGTGCCAGCAAGAGAGCGGGAGAGGCAGAGACCCAGTACTTC.

The J gene is TRBJ1-1, the V gene TRBV5-4; possibly TRBD1 for D (5 bases). This CDR3 has 15 amino acids. Trimming stripped 1 base from V and 4 bases from J, with 14 bases between. Germline V CDR1 and CDR2: SGHNT, YYREEE (reference sequence). The CDR3 region has the DNA TGTGCCAGCAGCTTGCCCAGGGTTGGTGGCACTGAAGCTTTCTTT. It specifies CASSLPRVGGTEAFF. Filled out from reference TRBV5-4 and TRBJ1-1, the complete variable domain reads ETGVTQSPTHLIKTRGQQVTLRCSSQSGHNTVSWYQQALGQGPQFIFQYYREEENGRGNFPPRFSGLQFPNYSSELNVNALELDDSALYLCASSLPRVGGTEAFFGQGTRLTVV.

The V call is TRBV21-1, the J call TRBJ2-6; TRBD1 was called by the table and not checked on the DNA. TRBV21-1 corresponds to a pseudogene. The CDR3 contains 20 residues. The CDR3: CASSKVISTGLLSGANVLTF. The CDR3 nucleotides are TGTGCCAGCAGCAAAGTAATCTCGACAGGGCTACTTTCTGGGGCCAACGTCCTGACTTTC.

The V call is TRBV5-5, the J call TRBJ2-7; D may be TRBD1 (6 bases). This CDR3 is built from 14 residues. Trimming took off 2 bases at V and 1 base at J, with 10 bases between the two ends. CDR1 SGHKS and CDR2 YYEKEE come from the germline V gene (reference sequence). CDR3 amino acids: CASSLEDSSYEQYF. The CDR3 region has the DNA TGTGCCAGCAGCTTAGAGGACAGTTCCTACGAGCAGTACTTC. Drawing the rest from reference TRBV5-5 and TRBJ2-7, the complete variable domain is DAGVTQSPTHLIKTRGQQVTLRCSPISGHKSVSWYQQVLGQGPQFIFQYYEKEERGRGNFPDRFSARQFPNYSSELNVNALLLGDSALYLCASSLEDSSYEQYFGPGTRLTVT.

V and J are TRBV21-1 and TRBJ2-7. TRBV21-1 is designated a pseudogene. The CDR3 covers 19 residues. CDR3 bases: TGTGCCAGCACCAGACTTACCAGAAGAGCAGGGAGATCGGAAGACGAGCAGTACTTC. This gives the protein CASTRLTRRAGRSEDEQYF.

This clone occurred once. The CDR3 region has the DNA TGTGCCAGTAGCCCTTGGACAGGCATAAACACTGAAGCTTTCTTT. Its translation is CASSPWTGINTEAFF. The V call is TRBV19, the J call TRBJ1-1; 7 nucleotides line up with TRBD1. Per germline, CDR1 LNHDA and CDR2 SQIVND (reference sequence). V was clipped by 6 bases and J by 2 bases; unmatched bases: 9. The CDR3 contains 15 residues. Combining the CDR3 with reference TRBV19 and TRBJ1-1 gives the whole variable domain DGGITQSPKYLFRKEGQNVTLSCEQNLNHDAMYWYRQDPGQGLRLIYYSQIVNDFQKGDIAEGYSVSREKKESFPLTVTSAQKNPTAFYLCASSPWTGINTEAFFGQGTRLTVV.

This chain joins TRBV29-1 and TRBJ2-5, with a tentative D call TRBD1 (6 bases). V was shortened by 7 bases and J by 4 bases, with 13 bases between the two germline ends. Germline CDR1 is SQVTM and CDR2 is ANQGSEA. The CDR3 totals 12 residues. This CDR3 reads CSGGGTRETQYF. The CDR3 DNA is TGCAGCGGAGGGGGAACGCGAGAGACCCAGTACTTC.

The V gene is TRBV25-1, the J gene TRBJ2-5, with 7 bases that match TRBD1. This CDR3 has 15 amino acids. J lost 4 bases, V lost 0 bases, and 5 bases had no gene match. CDR1 is MGHDK and CDR2 is SYGVNS in the germline V gene. CDR3 sequence reads: CASSEYIKGAETQYF. The CDR3 DNA is TGTGCCAGCAGTGAATATATTAAGGGGGCAGAGACCCAGTACTTC.

The DNA of the CDR3 is TGTGTGTGCGGGCTAGCGGGAGGAAGGGAGACCCAGTACTTC. It codes for CVCGLAGGRETQYF. The chain recombines TRBV27 with TRBJ2-5, with TRBD2 matching 11 bases. Germline CDR1 reads MNHEY; CDR2 reads SMNVEV (reference sequence). CDR3 length: 14 residues.

Judged by abundance, this clone is medium-sized. V is TRBV6-5 and J is TRBJ1-2; maybe TRBD1 (5 bases). CDR1 is MNHEY and CDR2 is SVGAGI in the germline V gene. This CDR3 has 13 residues. V lost 4 bases and J 8 bases, leaving 14 bases between the germline ends. As DNA, the CDR3 is TGTGCCAGCAGTTCGACGACAGTTCTAGGCTACACCTTC. This translates into CASSSTTVLGYTF.

This clone has more than one count but fewer than ten. The rearrangement uses TRBV3-1 (or the pseudogene TRBV3-2) and TRBJ2-2, with 7 bases that match TRBD1. Unmatched junction bases numbered 15, after V lost 4 bases and J lost 7 bases. The CDR3 consists of 17 residues. The V gene's germline CDR1 is LGHDT and CDR2 YNNKEL (reference sequence). The CDR3 DNA follows: TGTGCCAGCAGCCCACTAGAGGGGGCCGGGGCGAACGGGGAGCTGTTTTTT. It specifies CASSPLEGAGANGELFF.

V is TRBV19 and J is TRBJ2-1; D ambiguous. This CDR3 region has 11 residues. Deletions cut 3 bases from V and 4 bases from J, with 1 base between. The germline gives CDR1 LNHDA, CDR2 SQIVND (reference sequence). The CDR3 sequence is CASSIYNEQFF. For the CDR3, the DNA is TGTGCCAGTAGTATTTACAATGAGCAGTTCTTC.

The CDR3 DNA reads as TGCGCCAGCAGCTTGTGGGGTGGGGATGGCTACACCTTC. This gives the protein CASSLWGGDGYTF. This sequence joins TRBV5-1 and TRBJ1-2; no definite D call. Germline V gene data show CDR1 as SGHRS and CDR2 as YFSETQ. V dropped 1 base and J dropped 6 bases, with 10 bases sitting between them. The CDR3 loop spans 13 amino acids. The whole variable domain, remainder taken from reference TRBV5-1 and TRBJ1-2, is KAGVTQTPRYLIKTRGQQVTLSCSPISGHRSVSWYQQTPGQGLQFLFEYFSETQRNKGNFPGRFSGRQFSNSRSEMNVSTLELGDSALYLCASSLWGGDGYTFGSGTRLTVV.

The CDR3 loop is CASSLDLGAADTQYF. The CDR3 bases are TGTGCCAGCAGCTTAGATCTTGGGGCGGCAGATACGCAGTATTTT. The chain uses TRBV11-2 and TRBJ2-3; possible D gene TRBD1, 5 bases. The germline V gene has CDR1 SGHAT and CDR2 FQNNGV. The CDR3 covers 15 residues. V was pared by 0 bases and J by 4 bases, with 11 bases between.

V usage is TRBV18 and J usage is TRBJ1-4; D uncertain. CDR1 and CDR2 (germline): KGHSH, LQKENI. V lost 2 bases, J lost 4 bases, and 5 bases lay in between. This CDR3 is built from 13 residues. CDR3 nucleotide sequence: TGTGCCAGCTCACCAGGGTTTAATGAAAAACTGTTTTTT. As protein: CASSPGFNEKLFF.

The chain carries TRBV28 and TRBJ2-7; TRBD1 matches 9 bases. V lost 7 bases and J lost 3; bases outside the gene matches: 7. Germline V gene lookup returns CDR1 MDHEN and CDR2 SYDVKM. CDR3 length equals 14 residues. Here the CDR3 reads CASKPQGAGYEQYF. As DNA, the CDR3 is TGTGCCAGCAAGCCACAGGGGGCGGGCTACGAGCAGTACTTC.

The chain links TRBV24-1 to TRBJ2-3; 9 nucleotides agree with TRBD2. In germline, CDR1 is KGHDR, CDR2 SFDVKD. The V gene end was trimmed by 5 bases and the J gene end by 4 bases; junction bases not matched to a gene: 12. The length of the CDR3 is 17 residues. As DNA, the CDR3 is TGTGCCACCAGTGTACCCCGTCGCGGGAGGGGCCCAGATACGCAGTATTTT. It is translated as CATSVPRRGRGPDTQYF.

V is TRBV6-5 and J is TRBJ2-3, with TRBD2 as a possible D gene (5 bases). Trimming removed 2 bases at V and 6 bases at J, with 15 bases between. This CDR3 is built from 15 residues. CDR1 is MNHEY, CDR2 SVGAGI, per germline. CDR3 region: CASSYRGLETDTQYF. The CDR3 region has the DNA TGTGCCAGCAGTTACCGAGGGCTAGAGACGGATACGCAGTATTTT.

The chain joins TRBV3-1 (or the pseudogene TRBV3-2) to TRBJ2-3, with 12 bases lining up with TRBD2. Trimming removed 3 bases from V and 6 bases from J; junction bases left unmatched: 7. CDR1 and CDR2 (germline): LGHDT, YNNKEL (reference sequence). CDR3 length: 16 amino acids. The CDR3 sequence is CASSQRLAGVGDTQYF. CDR3 DNA: TGTGCCAGCAGCCAGAGACTAGCGGGAGTGGGGGATACGCAGTATTTT.

The chain employs TRBV5-6 and TRBJ1-1, with no clear D. The CDR3 is 11 amino acids. Trimming stripped 3 bases from V and 4 bases from J, with 4 bases between. Per germline, CDR1 SGHDT and CDR2 YYEEEE. The CDR3: CASSWSTEAFF. The CDR3, as DNA: TGTGCCAGCAGCTGGAGCACTGAAGCTTTCTTT.

The sample holds one count of this clone. The chain uses TRBV5-6 and TRBJ2-7; D remains unclear. The V end lost 2 bases, the J end lost 4 bases, and 7 bases lay between the germline ends. CDR3 length equals 12 residues. Germline values: CDR1 SGHDT, CDR2 YYEEEE. CDR3 region: CASSFSTYEQYF. The CDR3, as DNA: TGTGCCAGCAGCTTCAGCACTTACGAGCAGTACTTC.

V gene TRBV2 combines with J gene TRBJ2-7; 9 bases line up with TRBD2. Germline assignment: CDR1 SNHLY and CDR2 FYNNEI. The CDR3 is made up of 15 amino acids. V trimming: 5 bases; J trimming: 3 bases; junction bases outside the gene matches: 8. The CDR3 bases are TGTGCCAGCAGTCTGCGGGGCGGGAGGGTCTACGAGCAGTACTTC. Encoded protein: CASSLRGGRVYEQYF.

The sample holds a few counts of this clone. CDR3 sequence reads: CASSPGRGKPMNTEAFF. The CDR3 DNA follows: TGTGCCAGCAGCCCCGGCAGGGGCAAACCTATGAACACTGAAGCTTTCTTT. The genes are TRBV11-3 and TRBJ1-1; perhaps TRBD1 as D (6 bases). Germline V gene lookup returns CDR1 SGHNT and CDR2 YENEEA. The V gene lost 5 bases and the J gene lost 0 bases, with 19 bases spanning the gap. The CDR3 consists of 17 residues.

This clone has just one count. The V call is TRBV30, the J call TRBJ1-1; D is perhaps TRBD1 (5 bases). The germline V gene encodes CDR1 GTSNPN and CDR2 SVGIG (reference sequence). V dropped 3 bases and J dropped 1 base, with 15 bases sitting between them. This CDR3 is built from 15 residues. The CDR3 DNA sequence: TGTGCCTGGAGATTTCTGGGACGGGAGAACACTGAAGCTTTCTTT. This encodes CAWRFLGRENTEAFF. The complete variable domain, with remaining parts taken from reference TRBV30 and TRBJ1-1, reads SQTIHQWPATLVQPVGSPLSLECTVEGTSNPNLYWYRQAAGRGLQLLFYSVGIGQISSEVPQNLSASRPQDRQFILSSKKLLLSDSGFYLCAWRFLGRENTEAFFGQGTRLTVV.

The rearrangement uses TRBV5-1 and TRBJ2-1; 11 nucleotides match TRBD2. Germline assignment: CDR1 SGHRS and CDR2 YFSETQ. The CDR3 is made up of 16 amino acids. Trimming cost V 2 bases and J 5 bases; bases outside gene matches: 6. The CDR3 loop is CASSFVSGRGDNEQFF. CDR3 in DNA: TGCGCCAGCAGCTTTGTTAGCGGGAGGGGGGACAATGAGCAGTTCTTC.

This clone has only a few counts. The chain combines TRBV18 with TRBJ2-4; D remains ambiguous. Germline assignment: CDR1 KGHSH and CDR2 LQKENI. Trimming cost V 3 bases and J 3 bases, with 15 bases left between them. The CDR3 is 16 residues long. CDR3 region: CASSPLLETYKNIQYF. Here the CDR3 DNA reads TGTGCCAGCTCACCTCTCTTGGAAACTTACAAAAACATTCAGTACTTC.